The source of this T cell receptor (beta chain) is a study of brain T cells in children with intractable seizures. Data came from immunoSEQ multiplex PCR; TCRdb stores just in-frame clones and leaves some out. The profile covers about 320,000 clones, with about 93% appearing a single time and about 6% taken by the ten largest. Germline CDR1 reads GTSNPN; CDR2 reads SVGIG (reference sequence). The CDR3 runs to 13 residues. Between the trimmed V and J ends, which lost 0 bases and 4 bases, there was a span of 10 bases. The time point here: blood from clinic visit 5 months post-surgery; TSC patient then seizure free.

The TCR sequence derives from a boy in the first two years of life with tuberous sclerosis and intractable seizures. This specimen was peripheral blood, taken 4 to 5 months after surgery. The chain employs TRBV30 and TRBJ2-7; D is uncertain. This chain's CDR3 is CAWSVMAQYEQYF. CDR3 sequence (DNA): TGTGCCTGGAGTGTAATGGCTCAGTACGAGCAGTACTTC.